The rows below give T cell receptor beta chains drawn from one sample of a study of blood T cell repertoires in COVID-19. Profiled with immunoSEQ multiplex PCR; TCRdb holds only in-frame clones, not every one. The data contain around 340,000 clones, roughly 87% of them singletons. Sequencing was done on a sample of peripheral blood. The source is a woman in her fifties or sixties with COVID-19, enrolled during active disease. Each CDR3 is given without its conserved first and last residue. The order of the fields is V gene, CDR3 protein.

>TRBV28
ASRQTGVGNEKLF
>TRBV6-6
ASSREGERTYEQY
>TRBV30
AWSTTVFGETQY
>TRBV6-5
ASRNLGAGHTEAF
>TRBV2
ASSESGHLPETQY
>TRBV24-1
ATSGGTSGGTDTQY
>TRBV9
ASRPGTSNTGELF
>TRBV6-4
ASSRNRESTEAF
>TRBV6-5
ASGPKSNQPQH
>TRBV5-1
ASSPTGPPLNIQY
>TRBV19
ASMGFGTAQETQY
>TRBV28
AVQEGLDGELF
>TRBV5-6
ASSLGSIGAF
>TRBV19
ASSSGGRTNYGYT
>TRBV15
ATSRDQRGYT
>TRBV6-5
AIVAGGRTDTQY
>TRBV6-6
ASSYPPSGGGNEQF
>TRBV27
ASSPHRVSTNEKLF
>TRBV7-2
ASSLSNQPQH
>TRBV3-1/TRBV3-2
ASSLLQGEGEQY
>TRBV18
ASSPPFRQGIAGELF
>TRBV5-6
ASSLRGSGNTIY
>TRBV10-3
AIGRDNEQY
>TRBV2
ASSEALWRESSGNTIY
>TRBV29-1
SVEDPSLRETQY
>TRBV4-2
ASSPPRGPGNEKLF
>TRBV9
ASSVGRTGARYYGYT
>TRBV18
ASSQGQGGNTIY
>TRBV5-6
ASRTQGAGGLYEQY
>TRBV6-5
ASSYRSGGAGDTQY
>TRBV28
ASSRPGATDEQY
>TRBV13
ASSLNQGRGATEAF
>TRBV2
ASKKESGLLTDTQY
>TRBV25-1
ASRDRGEANTIY
>TRBV12-3/TRBV12-4
ASSLDISTEAF
>TRBV5-8
ASSWAPGGHIY
>TRBV6-6
ASSYGRQGANYGYT
>TRBV7-9
ASSHRDSSNYGYT
>TRBV19
ASRATGRGTEAF
>TRBV11-3
ASSPRGVSGANVLT
>TRBV18
ASSRTGDGANVLT
>TRBV13
ASSLLQGTNTIY
>TRBV28
ASSRTSAWDTEAF
>TRBV2
ASTGLFRGKNIQY